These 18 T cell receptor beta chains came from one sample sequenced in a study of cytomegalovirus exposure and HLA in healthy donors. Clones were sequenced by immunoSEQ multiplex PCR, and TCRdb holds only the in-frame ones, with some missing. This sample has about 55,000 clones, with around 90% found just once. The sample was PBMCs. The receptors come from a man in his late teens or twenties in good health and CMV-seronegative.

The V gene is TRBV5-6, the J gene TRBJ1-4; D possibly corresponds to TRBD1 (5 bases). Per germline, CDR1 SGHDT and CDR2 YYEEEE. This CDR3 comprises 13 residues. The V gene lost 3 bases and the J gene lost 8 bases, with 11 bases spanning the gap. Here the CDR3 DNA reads TGTGCCAGCAGCTCCAGGGAAGAGGAAAAACTGTTTTTT. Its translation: CASSSREEEKLFF.

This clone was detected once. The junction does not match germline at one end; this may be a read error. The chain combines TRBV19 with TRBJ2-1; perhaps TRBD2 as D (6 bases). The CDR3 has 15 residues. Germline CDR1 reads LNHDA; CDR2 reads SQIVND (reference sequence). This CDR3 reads CVSSTPTSSYNEQFF. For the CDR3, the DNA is TGTGTCAGTAGTACTCCGACTAGCTCCTACAATGAGCAGTTCTTC.

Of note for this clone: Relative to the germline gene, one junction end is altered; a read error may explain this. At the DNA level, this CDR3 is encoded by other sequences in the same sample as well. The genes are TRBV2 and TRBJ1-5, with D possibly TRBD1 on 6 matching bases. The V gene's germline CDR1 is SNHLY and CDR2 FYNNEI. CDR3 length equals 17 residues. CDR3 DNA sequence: TGCGCCAGCAGTGAAGCGACGGGGGGCAGGGTGCGTCAGCCCCAGCATTTT. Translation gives CASSEATGGRVRQPQHF.

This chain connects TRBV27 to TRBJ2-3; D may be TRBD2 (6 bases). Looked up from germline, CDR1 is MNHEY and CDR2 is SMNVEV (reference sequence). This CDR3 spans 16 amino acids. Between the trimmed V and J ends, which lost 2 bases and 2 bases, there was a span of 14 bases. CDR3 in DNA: TGTGCCAGCAGTTTAGCCGGAGGGCTCCTCACAGATACGCAGTATTTT. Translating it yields CASSLAGGLLTDTQYF.

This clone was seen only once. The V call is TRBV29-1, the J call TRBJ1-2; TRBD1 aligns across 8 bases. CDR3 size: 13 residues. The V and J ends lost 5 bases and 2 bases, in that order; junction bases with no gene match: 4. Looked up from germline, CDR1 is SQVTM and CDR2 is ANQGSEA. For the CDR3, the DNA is TGCAGCGTTTGGACAGGGTCGAACTATGGCTACACCTTC. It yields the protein CSVWTGSNYGYTF. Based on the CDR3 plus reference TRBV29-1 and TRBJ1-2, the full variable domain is SAVISQKPSRDICQRGTSLTIQCQVDSQVTMMFWYRQQPGQSLTLIATANQGSEATYESGFVIDKFPISRPNLTFSTLTVSNMSPEDSSIYLCSVWTGSNYGYTFGSGTRLTVV.

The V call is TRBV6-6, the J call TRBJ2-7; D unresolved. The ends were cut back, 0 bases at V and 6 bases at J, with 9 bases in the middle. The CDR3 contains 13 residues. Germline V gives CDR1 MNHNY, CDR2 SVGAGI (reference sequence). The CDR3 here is CASSYSSLSEQYF. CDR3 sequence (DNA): TGTGCCAGCAGTTACTCGAGTCTATCCGAGCAGTACTTC.

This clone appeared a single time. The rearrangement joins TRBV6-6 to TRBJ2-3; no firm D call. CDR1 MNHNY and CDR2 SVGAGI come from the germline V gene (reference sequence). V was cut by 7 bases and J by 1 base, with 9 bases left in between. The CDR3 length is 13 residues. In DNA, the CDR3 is TGTGCCAGCACTGGTCGGGGCACAGATACGCAGTATTTT. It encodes CASTGRGTDTQYF.

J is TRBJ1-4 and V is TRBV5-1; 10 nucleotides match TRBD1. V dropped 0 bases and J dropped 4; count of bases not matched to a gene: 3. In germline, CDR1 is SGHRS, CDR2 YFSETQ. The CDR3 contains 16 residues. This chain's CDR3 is CASSLGGQGNNEKLFF. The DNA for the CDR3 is TGCGCCAGCAGCTTGGGGGGACAGGGGAATAATGAAAAACTGTTTTTT.

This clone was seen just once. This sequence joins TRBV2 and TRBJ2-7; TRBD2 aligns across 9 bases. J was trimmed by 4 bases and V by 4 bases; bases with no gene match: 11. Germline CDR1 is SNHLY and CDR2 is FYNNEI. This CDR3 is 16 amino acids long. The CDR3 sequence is CASSGMEIAGAYEQYF. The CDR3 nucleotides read TGTGCCAGCAGTGGTATGGAAATAGCGGGAGCGTACGAGCAGTACTTC.

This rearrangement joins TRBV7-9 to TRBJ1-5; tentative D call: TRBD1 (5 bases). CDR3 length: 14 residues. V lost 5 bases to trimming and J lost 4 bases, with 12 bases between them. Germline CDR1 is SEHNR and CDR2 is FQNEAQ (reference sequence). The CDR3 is CASSQATGNQPQHF. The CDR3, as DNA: TGTGCCAGCAGCCAAGCCACAGGTAATCAGCCCCAGCATTTT.

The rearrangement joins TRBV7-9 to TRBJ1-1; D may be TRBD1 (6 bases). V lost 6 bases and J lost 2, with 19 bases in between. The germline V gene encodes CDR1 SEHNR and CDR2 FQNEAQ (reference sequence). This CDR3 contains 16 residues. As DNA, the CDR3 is TGTGCCAGCAGAAAAGGGACCTGGACAGCCAACACTGAAGCTTTCTTT. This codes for CASRKGTWTANTEAFF. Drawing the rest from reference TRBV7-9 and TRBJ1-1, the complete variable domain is DTGVSQNPRHKITKRGQNVTFRCDPISEHNRLYWYRQTLGQGPEFLTYFQNEAQLEKSRLLSDRFSAERPKGSFSTLEIQRTEQGDSAMYLCASRKGTWTANTEAFFGQGTRLTVV.

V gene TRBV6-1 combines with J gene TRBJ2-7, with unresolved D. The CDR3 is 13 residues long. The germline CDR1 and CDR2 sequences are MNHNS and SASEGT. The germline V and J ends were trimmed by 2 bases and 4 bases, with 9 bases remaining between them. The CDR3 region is CASSEHSPYEQYF. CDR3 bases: TGTGCCAGCAGTGAACACAGTCCTTACGAGCAGTACTTC.

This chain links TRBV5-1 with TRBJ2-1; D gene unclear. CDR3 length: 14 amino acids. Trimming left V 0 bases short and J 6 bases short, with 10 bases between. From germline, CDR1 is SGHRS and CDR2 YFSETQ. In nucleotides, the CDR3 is TGCGCCAGCAGCTTGGACGCGTGGTCCAATGAGCAGTTCTTC. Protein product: CASSLDAWSNEQFF.

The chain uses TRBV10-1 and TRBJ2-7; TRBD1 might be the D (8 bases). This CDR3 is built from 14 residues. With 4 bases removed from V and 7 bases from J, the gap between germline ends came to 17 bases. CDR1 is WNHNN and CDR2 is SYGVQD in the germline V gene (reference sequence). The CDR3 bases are TGCGCCAGCAGTGCACACAGGGGGGGCGAAGAGCAGTACTTC. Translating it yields CASSAHRGGEEQYF.

The CDR3 loop reads CASSSDGTDTQYF. CDR3 in DNA: TGTGCCAGCAGCAGCGACGGAACAGATACGCAGTATTTT. The chain carries TRBV6-5 and TRBJ2-3, with D unclear. CDR3 length: 13 amino acids. Germline V CDR1 and CDR2: MNHEY, SVGAGI. The germline V and J ends were trimmed by 6 bases and 3 bases, with 10 bases remaining between them.

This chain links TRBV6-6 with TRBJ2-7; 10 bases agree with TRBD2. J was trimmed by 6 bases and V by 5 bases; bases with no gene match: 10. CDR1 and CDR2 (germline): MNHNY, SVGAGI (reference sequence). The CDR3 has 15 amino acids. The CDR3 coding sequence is TGTGCCAGCAGTCTCGAGGCTAGCGGGAGTATCGAGCAGTACTTC. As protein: CASSLEASGSIEQYF.

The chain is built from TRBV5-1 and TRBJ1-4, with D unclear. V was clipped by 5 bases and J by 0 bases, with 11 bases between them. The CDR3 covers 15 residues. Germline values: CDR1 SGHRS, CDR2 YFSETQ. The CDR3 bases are TGCGCCAGCAGGGCGGGAGTCCCAACTAATGAAAAACTGTTTTTT. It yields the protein CASRAGVPTNEKLFF.

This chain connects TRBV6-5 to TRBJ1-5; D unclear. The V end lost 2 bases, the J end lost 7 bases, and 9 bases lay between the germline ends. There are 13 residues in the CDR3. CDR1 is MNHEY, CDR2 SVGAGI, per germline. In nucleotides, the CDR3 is TGTGCCAGCAGTTACGGGTTCGGGCAGCCCCAGCATTTT. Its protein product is CASSYGFGQPQHF.